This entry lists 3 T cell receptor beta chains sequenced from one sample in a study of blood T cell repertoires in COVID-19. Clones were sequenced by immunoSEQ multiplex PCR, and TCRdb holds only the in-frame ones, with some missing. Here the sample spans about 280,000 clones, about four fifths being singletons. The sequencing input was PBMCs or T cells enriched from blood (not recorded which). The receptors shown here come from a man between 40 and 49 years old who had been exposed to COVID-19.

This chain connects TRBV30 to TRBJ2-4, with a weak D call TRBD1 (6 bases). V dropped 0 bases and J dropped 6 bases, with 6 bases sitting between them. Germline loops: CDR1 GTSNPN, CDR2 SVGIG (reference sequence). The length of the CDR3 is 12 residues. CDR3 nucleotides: TGTGCCTGGAGTGTACAGGGAAACATTCAGTACTTC. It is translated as CAWSVQGNIQYF.

The CDR3 nucleotides read TGCAGCGTTGATAGGGGACTAGCGGGACAAGAGACCCAGTACTTC. Encoded protein: CSVDRGLAGQETQYF. This chain joins TRBV29-1 and TRBJ2-5; 13 bases map to TRBD2. Per germline, CDR1 SQVTM and CDR2 ANQGSEA. This CDR3 spans 15 amino acids. V shed 3 bases and J 2 bases; nucleotides not matched to a gene: 3.

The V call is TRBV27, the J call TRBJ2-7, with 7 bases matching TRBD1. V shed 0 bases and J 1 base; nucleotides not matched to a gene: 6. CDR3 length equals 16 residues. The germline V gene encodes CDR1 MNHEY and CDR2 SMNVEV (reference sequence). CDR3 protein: CASSLSRQGWSYEQYF. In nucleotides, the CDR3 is TGTGCCAGCAGTTTATCTCGACAGGGTTGGTCCTACGAGCAGTACTTC.